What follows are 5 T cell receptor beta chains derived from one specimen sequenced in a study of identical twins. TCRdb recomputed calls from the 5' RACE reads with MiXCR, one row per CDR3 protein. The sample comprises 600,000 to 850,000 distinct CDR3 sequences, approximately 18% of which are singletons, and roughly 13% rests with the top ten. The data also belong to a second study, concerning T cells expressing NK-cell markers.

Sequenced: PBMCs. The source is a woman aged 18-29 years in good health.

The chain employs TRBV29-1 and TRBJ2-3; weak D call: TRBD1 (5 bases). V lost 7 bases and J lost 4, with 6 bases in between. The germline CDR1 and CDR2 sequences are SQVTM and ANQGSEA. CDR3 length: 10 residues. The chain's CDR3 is CSGGADTQYF. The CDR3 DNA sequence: TGCAGCGGGGGCGCAGATACGCAGTATTTT.

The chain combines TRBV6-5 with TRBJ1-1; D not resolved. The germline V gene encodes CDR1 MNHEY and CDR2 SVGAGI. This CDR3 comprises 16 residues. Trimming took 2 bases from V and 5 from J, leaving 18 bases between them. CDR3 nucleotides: TGTGCCAGCAGTTACCCCCCTAACTCGGCTGGTACTGAAGCTTTCTTT. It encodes CASSYPPNSAGTEAFF.

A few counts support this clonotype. The CDR3 nucleotides read TGCGCCAGCAGCTTACCTGACAGGGGAAGCGAGCAGTACTTC. Its translation is CASSLPDRGSEQYF. This chain joins TRBV5-1 and TRBJ2-7; 8 bases agree with TRBD1. CDR1 SGHRS and CDR2 YFSETQ come from the germline V gene. V trimming: 2 bases; J trimming: 6 bases; junction bases outside the gene matches: 7. The CDR3 contains 14 residues.

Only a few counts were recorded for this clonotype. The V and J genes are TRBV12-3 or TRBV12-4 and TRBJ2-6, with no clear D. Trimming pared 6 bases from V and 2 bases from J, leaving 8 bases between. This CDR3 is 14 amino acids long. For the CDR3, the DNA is TGTGCCAGCAGCTCCTTAGCTGGGGCCAACGTCCTGACTTTC. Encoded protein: CASSSLAGANVLTF.

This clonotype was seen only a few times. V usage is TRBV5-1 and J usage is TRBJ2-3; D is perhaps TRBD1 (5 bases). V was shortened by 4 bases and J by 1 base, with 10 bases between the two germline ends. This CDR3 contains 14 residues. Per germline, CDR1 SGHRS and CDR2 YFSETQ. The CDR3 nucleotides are TGCGCCAGCAGCCCCAGACAGCGCACAGATACGCAGTATTTT. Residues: CASSPRQRTDTQYF.